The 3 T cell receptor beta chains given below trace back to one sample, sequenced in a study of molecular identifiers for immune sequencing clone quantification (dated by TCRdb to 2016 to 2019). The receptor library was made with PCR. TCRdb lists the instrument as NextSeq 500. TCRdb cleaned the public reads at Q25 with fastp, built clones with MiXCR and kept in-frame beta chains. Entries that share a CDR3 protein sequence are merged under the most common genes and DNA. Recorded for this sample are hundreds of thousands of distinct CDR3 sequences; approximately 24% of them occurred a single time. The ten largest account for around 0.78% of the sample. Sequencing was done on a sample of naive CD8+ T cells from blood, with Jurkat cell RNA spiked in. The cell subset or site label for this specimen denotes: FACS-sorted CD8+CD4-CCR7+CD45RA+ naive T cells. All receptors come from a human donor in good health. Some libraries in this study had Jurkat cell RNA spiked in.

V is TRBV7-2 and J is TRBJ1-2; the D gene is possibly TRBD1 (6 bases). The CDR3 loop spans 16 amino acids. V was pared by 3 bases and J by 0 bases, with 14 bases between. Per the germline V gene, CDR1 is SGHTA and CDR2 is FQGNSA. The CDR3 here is CASSLGAVLANYGYTF. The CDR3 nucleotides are TGTGCCAGCAGCTTGGGGGCTGTCTTAGCTAACTATGGCTACACCTTC.

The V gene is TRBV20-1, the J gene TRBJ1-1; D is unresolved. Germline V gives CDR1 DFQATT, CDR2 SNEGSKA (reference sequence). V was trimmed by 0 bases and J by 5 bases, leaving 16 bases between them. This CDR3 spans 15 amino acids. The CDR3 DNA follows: TGCAGTGCTAGAGATTTCGGCAGTTGGGGTACTGAAGCTTTCTTT. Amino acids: CSARDFGSWGTEAFF.

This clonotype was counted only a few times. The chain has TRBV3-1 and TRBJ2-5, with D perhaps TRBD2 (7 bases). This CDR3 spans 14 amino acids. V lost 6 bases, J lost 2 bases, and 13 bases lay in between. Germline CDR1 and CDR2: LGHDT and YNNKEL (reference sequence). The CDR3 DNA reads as TGTGCCAGCAGAGGGGGACTATCTCAAGAGACCCAGTACTTC. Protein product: CASRGGLSQETQYF.